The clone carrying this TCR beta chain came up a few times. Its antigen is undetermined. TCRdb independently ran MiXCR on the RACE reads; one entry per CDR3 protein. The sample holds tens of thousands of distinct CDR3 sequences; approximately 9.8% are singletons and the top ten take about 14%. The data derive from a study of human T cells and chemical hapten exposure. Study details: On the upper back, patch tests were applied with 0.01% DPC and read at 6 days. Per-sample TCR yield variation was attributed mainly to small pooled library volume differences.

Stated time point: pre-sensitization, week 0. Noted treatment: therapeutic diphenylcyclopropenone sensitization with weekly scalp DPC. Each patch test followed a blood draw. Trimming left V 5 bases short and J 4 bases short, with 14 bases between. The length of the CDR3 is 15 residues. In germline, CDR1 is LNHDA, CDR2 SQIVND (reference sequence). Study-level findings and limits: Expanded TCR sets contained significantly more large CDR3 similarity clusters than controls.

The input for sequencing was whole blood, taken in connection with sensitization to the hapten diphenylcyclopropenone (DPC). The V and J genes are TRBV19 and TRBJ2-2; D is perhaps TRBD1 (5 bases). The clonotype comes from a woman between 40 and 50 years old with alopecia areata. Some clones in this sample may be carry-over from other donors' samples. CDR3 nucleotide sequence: TGTGCCAGTAGTCGGCGGCAGGGCCTCACCGGGGAGCTGTTTTTT. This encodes CASSRRQGLTGELFF.